This TCR beta chain was captured by sequencing in a study of T cells in Graves' hyperthyroidism and ophthalmopathy. Study results and limitations: Progression to ophthalmopathy was predicted a median of about six months early.

Using RNA transcripts as the source, TCR beta CDR3 regions were amplified. Carried out on the TCR CDR3, a first-round RT-PCR used the HTBI primer set. Each CDR3 protein is one row after TCRdb ran MiXCR on the multiplex PCR reads. The profile shows 400,000 to 450,000 distinct CDR3 sequences, 14% to 15% of them singletons. Reasons for excluding patients were uncontrolled infection, other autoimmune disease, pregnancy or lactation. Isolation of PBMCs was performed on 10 ml fresh peripheral blood. This clonotype was seen many times. Its cognate antigen is unknown. This receptor was taken from a man younger than 35 with Graves' ophthalmopathy. The sequenced sample was blood.

In nucleotides, the CDR3 is TGTGCCAGCAGGACCTCCGCCTTAGCGGGAGGCCGCGAGCAGTACTTC. It codes for CASRTSALAGGREQYF. The chain carries TRBV6-1 and TRBJ2-7, with 10 positions matching TRBD2. Germline values: CDR1 MNHNS, CDR2 SASEGT. V lost 6 bases, J lost 6 bases, and 14 bases stayed unmatched. There are 16 residues in the CDR3.